This T cell receptor beta chain originates from a study of T cell responses to AZD1222 COVID-19 vaccine (dated by TCRdb to about 2021). A note on the overall study: AZD1222 recipients whose second dose came at about 4 weeks and those whose second dose came at about 12 weeks were combined into one group, since spike-specific TCR depth and breadth did not differ between the two schedules. A total of just over 230 trial participants underwent TCR sequencing, of whom about 200 received two doses of AZD1222 and 26 received two doses of the MenACWY control vaccine. Trial participants were enrolled by age into subgroups of 18-55, 56-69 and 70-plus years, and about 150, 27 and 61 TCR-sequenced participants, respectively, were included in these subgroups. Overall study outcomes, separate from this receptor: Because no day 14 peak-response samples were available, the repertoires could be characterized only after the peak T cell response. A significant rise in spike-specific TCR breadth and depth was observed after two AZD1222 doses relative to day 0 and relative to MenACWY recipients. Conclusions about previously exposed vaccinees are limited, since just five or six AZD1222 recipients were seropositive for SARS-CoV-2 at baseline. Reportedly, close to half of the unique spike-specific TCRs recognized epitopes lying outside the regions that are mutated in the B.1.351 and B.1.1.7 variants. Most participants were white British and females outnumbered males, and the authors suggested that clonal diversity may have been underestimated. In the small 56-69-year group, the increase in depth fell short of significance, most likely because of low power. Vaccine-associated CD4 TCRs spanned the whole spike protein, with dominant responses in regions 160-218 and 743-854.

The CDR3 regions of human TCRbeta chains were subjected to immunosequencing. Per the authors' processing: Repertoire TCRs were matched against a reference library of SARS-CoV-2-specific TCRs generated with the MIRA antigen-specificity platform. Breadth was defined as the fraction of unique TCRs that were SARS-CoV-2-associated, and depth was defined as the fraction of total T cells that were SARS-CoV-2-associated. Using the MIRA data, each spike-specific TCR was mapped to the spike region that the TCR reacts to and placed in a CD4 or CD8 class. Log10-transformed breadth and depth values were compared by one-way ANOVA with Sidak's multiple comparisons tests. Not all clones reach the TCRdb copy of this immuneACCESS table, which keeps in-frame sequences only. Checked studies attribute under half of the gap to unresolved V genes and leave the rest unexplained. For V, J and clone size, that table is used; D and trimming come from the DNA. For this sample the table gives under 140,000 clones, of which about nine tenths were detected only once. The ten largest clones take up approximately 8% of the sample.

According to the study, the label for this sample's time point signals: baseline before first vaccination. The vaccinee samples were drawn from two UK trials, COV001 and COV002, one of which was a single-blind randomized controlled phase 2/3 trial testing AZD1222 (ChAdOx1 nCoV-19) in healthy adults. For TCRbeta chain sequencing, PBMC samples from trial participants were taken at day 0 and at day 28 after the second dose. Cut back by 6 bases and 4 bases, the V and J ends lie 12 bases apart. The CDR3, from cysteine to phenylalanine, totals 13 residues. The retained sequence is limited to the CDR3, 39 bases, with the frame set at the first base. Concerning this clone itself: The antigen it recognizes is unknown. Base-call qualities are not available, and no considerably larger clone is one nucleotide away.

The chain couples TRBV12-3 or TRBV12-4 to TRBJ1-2; TRBD1 might be the D gene, on 5 matching bases. The receptor's source is an adult in good health. The material sequenced was peripheral blood, taken on day 0 of AZD1222 vaccination. The CDR3 region reads CASRSWGSYGYTF. In nucleotide form, the sequence is TGTGCCAGCAGGTCGTGGGGGAGCTATGGCTACACCTTC.